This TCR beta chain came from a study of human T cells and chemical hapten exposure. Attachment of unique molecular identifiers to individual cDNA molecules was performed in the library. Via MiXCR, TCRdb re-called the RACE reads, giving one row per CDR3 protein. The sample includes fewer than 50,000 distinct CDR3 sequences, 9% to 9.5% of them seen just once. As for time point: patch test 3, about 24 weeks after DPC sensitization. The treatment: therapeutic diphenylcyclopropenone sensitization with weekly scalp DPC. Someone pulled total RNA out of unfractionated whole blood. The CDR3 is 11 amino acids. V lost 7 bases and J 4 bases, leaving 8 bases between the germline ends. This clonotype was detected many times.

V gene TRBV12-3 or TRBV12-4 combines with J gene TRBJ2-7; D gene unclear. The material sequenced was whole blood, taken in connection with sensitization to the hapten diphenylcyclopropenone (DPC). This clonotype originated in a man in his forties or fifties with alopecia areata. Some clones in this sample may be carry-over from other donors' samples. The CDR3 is CASMTTYEQYF. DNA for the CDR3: TGTGCCAGCATGACGACTTACGAGCAGTACTTC.